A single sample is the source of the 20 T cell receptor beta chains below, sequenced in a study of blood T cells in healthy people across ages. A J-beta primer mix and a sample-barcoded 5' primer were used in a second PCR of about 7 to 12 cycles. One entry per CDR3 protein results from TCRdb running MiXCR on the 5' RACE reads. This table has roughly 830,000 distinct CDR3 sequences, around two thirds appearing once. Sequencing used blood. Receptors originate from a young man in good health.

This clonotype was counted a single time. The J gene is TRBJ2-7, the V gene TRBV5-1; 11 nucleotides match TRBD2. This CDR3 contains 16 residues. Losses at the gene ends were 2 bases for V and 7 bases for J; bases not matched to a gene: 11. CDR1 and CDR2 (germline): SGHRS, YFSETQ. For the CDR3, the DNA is TGCGCCAGCAGCTTAGAGCTAGCGGGGGGTTACAATGAGCAGTACTTC. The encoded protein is CASSLELAGGYNEQYF.

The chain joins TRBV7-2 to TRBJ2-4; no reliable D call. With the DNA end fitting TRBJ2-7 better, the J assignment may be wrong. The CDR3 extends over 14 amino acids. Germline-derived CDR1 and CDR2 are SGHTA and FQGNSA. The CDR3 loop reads CASGIGRLMGEQYF. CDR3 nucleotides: TGTGCCAGCGGAATTGGTCGGCTGATGGGCGAGCAGTACTTC.

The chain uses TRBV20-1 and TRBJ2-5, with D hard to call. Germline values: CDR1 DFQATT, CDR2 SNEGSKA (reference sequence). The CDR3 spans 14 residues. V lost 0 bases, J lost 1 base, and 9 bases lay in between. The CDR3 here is CSARERVAQETQYF. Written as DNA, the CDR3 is TGCAGTGCTAGAGAGCGTGTTGCCCAAGAGACCCAGTACTTC.

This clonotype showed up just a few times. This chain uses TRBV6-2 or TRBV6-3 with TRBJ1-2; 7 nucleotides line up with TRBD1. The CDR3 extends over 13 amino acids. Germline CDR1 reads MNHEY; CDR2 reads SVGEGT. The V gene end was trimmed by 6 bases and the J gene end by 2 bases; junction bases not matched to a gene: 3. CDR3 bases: TGTGCCAGCAGATGGACAGGCAACTATGGCTACACCTTC. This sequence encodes CASRWTGNYGYTF.

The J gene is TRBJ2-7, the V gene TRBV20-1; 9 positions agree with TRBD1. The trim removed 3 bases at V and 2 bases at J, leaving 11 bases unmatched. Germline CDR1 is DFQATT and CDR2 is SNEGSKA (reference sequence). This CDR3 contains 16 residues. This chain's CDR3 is CSASGAGTGYPYEQYF. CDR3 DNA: TGCAGTGCTAGTGGGGCCGGGACAGGGTACCCCTACGAGCAGTACTTC.

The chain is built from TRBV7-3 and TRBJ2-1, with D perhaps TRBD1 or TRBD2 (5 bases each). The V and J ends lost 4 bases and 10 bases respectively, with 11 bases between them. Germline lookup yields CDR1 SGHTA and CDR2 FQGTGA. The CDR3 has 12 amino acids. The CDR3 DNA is TGTGCCAGCAGCTGGGGGATTGGAGAGCAGTTCTTC. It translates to CASSWGIGEQFF.

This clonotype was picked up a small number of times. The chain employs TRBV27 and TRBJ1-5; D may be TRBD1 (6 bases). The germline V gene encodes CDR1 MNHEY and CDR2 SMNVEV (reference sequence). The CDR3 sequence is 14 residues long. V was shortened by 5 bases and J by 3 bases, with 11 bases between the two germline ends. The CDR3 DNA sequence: TGTGCCAGCAGTAGCAGGGACAACAATCAGCCCCAGCATTTT. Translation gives CASSSRDNNQPQHF.

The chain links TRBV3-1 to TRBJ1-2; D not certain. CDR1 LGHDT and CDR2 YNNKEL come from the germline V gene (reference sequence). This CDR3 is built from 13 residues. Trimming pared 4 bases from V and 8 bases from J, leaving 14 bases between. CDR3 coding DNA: TGTGCCAGCAGCCCCCCCGGCAGTGGAGGCTACACCTTC. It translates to CASSPPGSGGYTF.

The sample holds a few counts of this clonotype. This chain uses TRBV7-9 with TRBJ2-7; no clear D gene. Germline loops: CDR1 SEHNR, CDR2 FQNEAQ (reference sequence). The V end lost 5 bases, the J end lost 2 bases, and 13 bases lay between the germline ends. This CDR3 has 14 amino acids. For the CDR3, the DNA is TGTGCCAGCAGCCCTGGACGCTCAGCCTACGAGCAGTACTTC. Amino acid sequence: CASSPGRSAYEQYF. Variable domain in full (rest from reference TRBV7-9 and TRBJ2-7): DTGVSQNPRHKITKRGQNVTFRCDPISEHNRLYWYRQTLGQGPEFLTYFQNEAQLEKSRLLSDRFSAERPKGSFSTLEIQRTEQGDSAMYLCASSPGRSAYEQYFGPGTRLTVT.

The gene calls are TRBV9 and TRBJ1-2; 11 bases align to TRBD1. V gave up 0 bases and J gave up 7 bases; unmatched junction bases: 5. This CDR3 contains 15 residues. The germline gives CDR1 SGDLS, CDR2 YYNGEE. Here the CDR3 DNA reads TGTGCCAGCAGCGTAGTGGGACAGGGGGATTTTGGCTACACCTTC. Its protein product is CASSVVGQGDFGYTF.

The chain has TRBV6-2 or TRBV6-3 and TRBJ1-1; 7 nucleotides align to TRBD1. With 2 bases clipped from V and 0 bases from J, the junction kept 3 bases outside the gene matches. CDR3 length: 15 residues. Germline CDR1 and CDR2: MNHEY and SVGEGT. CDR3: CASSYDRAMNTEAFF. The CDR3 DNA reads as TGTGCCAGCAGTTACGACAGGGCCATGAACACTGAAGCTTTCTTT.

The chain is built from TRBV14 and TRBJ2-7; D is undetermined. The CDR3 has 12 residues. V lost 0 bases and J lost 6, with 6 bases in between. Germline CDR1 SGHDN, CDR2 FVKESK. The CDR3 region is CASSQDGVEQYF. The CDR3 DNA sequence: TGTGCCAGCAGCCAAGATGGGGTCGAGCAGTACTTC.

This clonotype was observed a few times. CDR3 sequence: CSASPGGSYNEQFF. CDR3 coding DNA: TGCAGTGCTAGCCCAGGGGGCTCCTACAATGAGCAGTTCTTC. The genes are TRBV20-1 and TRBJ2-1; 7 nucleotides line up with TRBD1. The CDR3 has 14 residues. Germline values: CDR1 DFQATT, CDR2 SNEGSKA (reference sequence). Losses at the gene ends were 3 bases for V and 0 bases for J; bases not matched to a gene: 2.

CDR3 bases: TGCAGCGTGCCGGACAGGGGTGGCTATGGCTACACCTTC. Translation: CSVPDRGGYGYTF. The rearrangement links TRBV29-1 to TRBJ1-2, with 9 bases identical to TRBD1. V gave up 6 bases and J gave up 4 bases; unmatched junction bases: 6. The length of the CDR3 is 13 residues. Germline CDR1 SQVTM, CDR2 ANQGSEA.

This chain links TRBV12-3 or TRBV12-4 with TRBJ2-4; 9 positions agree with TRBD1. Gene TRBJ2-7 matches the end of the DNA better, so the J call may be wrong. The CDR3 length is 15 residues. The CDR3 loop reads CASSFIRDRDHEQYF. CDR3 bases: TGTGCCAGCAGTTTCATTCGGGACAGGGACCACGAGCAGTACTTC.

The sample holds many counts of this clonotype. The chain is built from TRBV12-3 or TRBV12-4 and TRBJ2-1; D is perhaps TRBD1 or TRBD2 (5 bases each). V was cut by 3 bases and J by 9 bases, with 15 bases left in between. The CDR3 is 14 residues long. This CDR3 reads CASSLGPQVAEQFF. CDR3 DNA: TGTGCCAGCAGTTTGGGACCGCAGGTCGCTGAGCAGTTCTTC.

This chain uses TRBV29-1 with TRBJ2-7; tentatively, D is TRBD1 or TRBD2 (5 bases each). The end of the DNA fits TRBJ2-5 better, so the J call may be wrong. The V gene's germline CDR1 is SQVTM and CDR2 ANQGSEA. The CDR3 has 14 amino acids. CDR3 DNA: TGCAGCGTTGAAGTAGTATTGGGGGAAGAGACCCAGTACTTC. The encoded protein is CSVEVVLGEETQYF.

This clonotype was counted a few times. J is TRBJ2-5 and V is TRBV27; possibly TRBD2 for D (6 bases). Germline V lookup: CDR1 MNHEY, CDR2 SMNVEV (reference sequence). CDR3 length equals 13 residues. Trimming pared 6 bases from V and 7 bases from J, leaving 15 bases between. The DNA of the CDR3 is TGTGCCAGCAGGCTTCTGATCGGGGGGACCCAGTACTTC. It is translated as CASRLLIGGTQYF.

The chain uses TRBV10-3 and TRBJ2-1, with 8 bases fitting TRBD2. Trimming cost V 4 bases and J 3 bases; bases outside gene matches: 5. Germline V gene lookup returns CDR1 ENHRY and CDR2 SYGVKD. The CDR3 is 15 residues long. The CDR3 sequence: CAISAGAGDYNEQFF. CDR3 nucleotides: TGTGCCATCAGTGCGGGAGCGGGGGACTACAATGAGCAGTTCTTC.

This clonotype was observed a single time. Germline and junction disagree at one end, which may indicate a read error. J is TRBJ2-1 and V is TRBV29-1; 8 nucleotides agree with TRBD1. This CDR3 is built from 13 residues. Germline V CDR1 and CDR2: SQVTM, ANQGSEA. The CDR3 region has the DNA TGCAGCGTCCGCGGGACAGGTGTTAATGAGAAGTTCTTC. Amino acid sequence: CSVRGTGVNEKFF.